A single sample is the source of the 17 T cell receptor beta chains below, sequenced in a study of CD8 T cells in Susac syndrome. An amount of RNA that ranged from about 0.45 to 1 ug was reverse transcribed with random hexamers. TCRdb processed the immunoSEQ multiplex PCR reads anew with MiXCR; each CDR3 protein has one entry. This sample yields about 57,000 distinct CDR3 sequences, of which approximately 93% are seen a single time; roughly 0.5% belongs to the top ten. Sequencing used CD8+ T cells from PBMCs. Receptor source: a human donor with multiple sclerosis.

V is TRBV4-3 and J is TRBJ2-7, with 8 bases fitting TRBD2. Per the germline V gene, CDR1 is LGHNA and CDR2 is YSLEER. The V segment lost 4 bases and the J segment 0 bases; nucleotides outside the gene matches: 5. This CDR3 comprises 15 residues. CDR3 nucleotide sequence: TGCGCCAGCAGCCCCGAGCGGGGGAGCTCCTACGAGCAGTACTTC. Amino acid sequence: CASSPERGSSYEQYF.

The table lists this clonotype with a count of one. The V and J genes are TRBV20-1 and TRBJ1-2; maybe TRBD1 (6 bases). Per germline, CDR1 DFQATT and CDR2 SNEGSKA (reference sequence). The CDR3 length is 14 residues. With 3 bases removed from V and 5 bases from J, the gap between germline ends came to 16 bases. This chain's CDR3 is CSARGAGNIYGYTF. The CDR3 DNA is TGCAGTGCTAGGGGGGCGGGGAACATTTATGGCTACACCTTC.

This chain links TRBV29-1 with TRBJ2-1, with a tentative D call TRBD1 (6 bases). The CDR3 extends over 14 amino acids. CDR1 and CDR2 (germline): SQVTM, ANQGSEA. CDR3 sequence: CSSNGRGKYNEQFF. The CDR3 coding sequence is TGCAGTTCCAATGGCAGGGGAAAATACAATGAGCAGTTCTTC.

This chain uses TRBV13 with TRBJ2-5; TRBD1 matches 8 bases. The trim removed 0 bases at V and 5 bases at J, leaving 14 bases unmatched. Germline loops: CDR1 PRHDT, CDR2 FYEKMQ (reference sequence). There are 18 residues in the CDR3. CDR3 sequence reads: CASSLGGTGDTWGETQYF. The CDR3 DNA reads TGTGCCAGCAGCTTAGGCGGGACAGGCGACACCTGGGGGGAGACCCAGTACTTC.

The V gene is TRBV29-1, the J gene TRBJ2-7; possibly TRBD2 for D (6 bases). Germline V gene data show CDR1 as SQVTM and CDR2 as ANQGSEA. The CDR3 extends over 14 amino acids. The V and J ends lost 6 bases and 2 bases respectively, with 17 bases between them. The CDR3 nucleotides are TGCAGCGTGGTTCTTTTGTGGGGGGCCTACGAGCAGTACTTC. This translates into CSVVLLWGAYEQYF.

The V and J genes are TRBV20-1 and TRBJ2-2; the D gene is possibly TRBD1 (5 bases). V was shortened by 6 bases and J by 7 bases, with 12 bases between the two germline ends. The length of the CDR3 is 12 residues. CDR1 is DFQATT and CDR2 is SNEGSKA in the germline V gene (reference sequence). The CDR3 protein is CSAQQGNGELFF. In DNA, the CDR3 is TGCAGTGCCCAGCAGGGTAACGGGGAGCTGTTTTTT.

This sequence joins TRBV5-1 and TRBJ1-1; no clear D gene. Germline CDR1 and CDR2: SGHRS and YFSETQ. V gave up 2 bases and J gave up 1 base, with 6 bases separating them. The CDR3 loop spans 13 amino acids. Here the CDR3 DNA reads TGCGCCAGCAGCTTTTGGGGGAACACTGAAGCTTTCTTT. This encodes CASSFWGNTEAFF.

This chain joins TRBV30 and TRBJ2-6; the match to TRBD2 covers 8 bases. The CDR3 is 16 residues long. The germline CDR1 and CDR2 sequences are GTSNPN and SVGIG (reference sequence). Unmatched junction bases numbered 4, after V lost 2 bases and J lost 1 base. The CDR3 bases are TGTGCCTGGAGTCGTAGCGGGGAATCTGGGGCCAACGTCCTGACTTTC. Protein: CAWSRSGESGANVLTF.

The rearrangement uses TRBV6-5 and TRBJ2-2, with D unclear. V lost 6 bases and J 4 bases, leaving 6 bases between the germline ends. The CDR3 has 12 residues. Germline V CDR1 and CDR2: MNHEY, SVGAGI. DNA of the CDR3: TGTGCCAGCAGGGTAACCACCGGGGAGCTGTTTTTT. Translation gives CASRVTTGELFF.

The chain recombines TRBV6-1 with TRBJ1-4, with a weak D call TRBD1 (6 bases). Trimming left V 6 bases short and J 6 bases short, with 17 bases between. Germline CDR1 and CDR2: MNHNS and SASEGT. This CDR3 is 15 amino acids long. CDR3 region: CASSLPTGTYEKLFF. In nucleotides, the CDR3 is TGTGCCAGCAGCCTCCCGACCGGGACATATGAAAAACTGTTTTTT.

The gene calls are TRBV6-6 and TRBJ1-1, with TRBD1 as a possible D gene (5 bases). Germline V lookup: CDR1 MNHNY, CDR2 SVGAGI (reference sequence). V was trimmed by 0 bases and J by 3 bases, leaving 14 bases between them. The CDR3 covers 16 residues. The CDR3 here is CASSYSLEGWDTEAFF. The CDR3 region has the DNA TGTGCCAGCAGTTACTCTTTGGAGGGGTGGGACACTGAAGCTTTCTTT.

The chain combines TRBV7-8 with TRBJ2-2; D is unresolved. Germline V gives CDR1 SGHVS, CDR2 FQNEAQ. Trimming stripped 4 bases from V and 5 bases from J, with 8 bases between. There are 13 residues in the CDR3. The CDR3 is CASSSKITGELFF. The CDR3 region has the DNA TGTGCCAGCAGCTCAAAAATAACCGGGGAGCTGTTTTTT.

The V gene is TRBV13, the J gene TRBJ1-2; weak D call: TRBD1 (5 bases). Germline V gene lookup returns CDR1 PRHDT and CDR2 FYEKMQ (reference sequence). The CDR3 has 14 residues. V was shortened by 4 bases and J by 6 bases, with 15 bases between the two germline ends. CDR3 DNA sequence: TGTGCCAGCAGCTCCACCCGGGGCATCCATGGCTACACCTTC. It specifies CASSSTRGIHGYTF.

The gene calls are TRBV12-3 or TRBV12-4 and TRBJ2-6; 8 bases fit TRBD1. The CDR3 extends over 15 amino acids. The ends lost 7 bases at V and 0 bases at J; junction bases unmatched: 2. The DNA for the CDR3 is TGTGCCAGCACCGGGACAGGCTCTGGGGCCAACGTCCTGACTTTC. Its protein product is CASTGTGSGANVLTF.

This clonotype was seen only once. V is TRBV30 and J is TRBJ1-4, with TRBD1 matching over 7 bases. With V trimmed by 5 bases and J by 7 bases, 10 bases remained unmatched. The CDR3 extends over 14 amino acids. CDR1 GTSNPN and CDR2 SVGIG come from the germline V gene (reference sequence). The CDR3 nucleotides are TGTGCCTGGGGACAGGTGGTGGAGAGTGAAAAACTGTTTTTT. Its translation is CAWGQVVESEKLFF.

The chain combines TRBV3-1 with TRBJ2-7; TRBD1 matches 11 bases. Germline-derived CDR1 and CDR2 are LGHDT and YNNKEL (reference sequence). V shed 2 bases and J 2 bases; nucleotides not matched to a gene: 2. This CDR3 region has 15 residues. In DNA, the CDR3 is TGTGCCAGCAGCCAACCGGGACAGGGGGCCTACGAGCAGTACTTC. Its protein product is CASSQPGQGAYEQYF.

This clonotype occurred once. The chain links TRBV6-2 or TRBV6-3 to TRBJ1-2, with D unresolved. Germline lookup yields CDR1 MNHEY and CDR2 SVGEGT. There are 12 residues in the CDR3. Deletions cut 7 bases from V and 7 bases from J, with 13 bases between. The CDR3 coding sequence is TGTGCCAGCACGAGAGGGAGTGGTGGCTACACCTTC. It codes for CASTRGSGGYTF.